Presented here are 26 T cell receptor beta chains from one specimen sequenced in a study of T-cell reconstitution after alpha-beta-depleted transplantation in children. Unique molecular identifiers were incorporated during preparation of the TCRbeta library. MiXCR, run by TCRdb on the PCR reads, gives a single entry per CDR3 protein. In the table there are about 980,000 distinct CDR3 sequences, about 29% of which are singletons. The material sequenced was PBMCs, mostly from graft donor cells, taken 360 days after TCRalphabeta/CD19-depleted stem cell transplant. These receptors came from a boy in the first two years of life who had a stem cell transplant for SCID, so the T cells may come from the graft donor.

This chain links TRBV27 with TRBJ2-1; D assignment may be TRBD1 or TRBD2 (5 bases each). This CDR3 has 15 residues. V shed 9 bases and J shed 1 base, with 16 bases lying between them. CDR1 MNHEY and CDR2 SMNVEV come from the germline V gene (reference sequence). The CDR3 here is CASRGSDTSYNEQFF. CDR3 bases: TGTGCCAGTCGGGGATCGGACACTTCCTACAATGAGCAGTTCTTC.

For the CDR3, the DNA is TGTGCCAGCAGCGTAGGGGTTGGTTCACCCCTCCACTTT. Amino acids: CASSVGVGSPLHF. The chain recombines TRBV9 with TRBJ1-6; D is unresolved. The CDR3 length is 13 residues. Germline V gene lookup returns CDR1 SGDLS and CDR2 YYNGEE. Trimming took 0 bases from V and 9 from J, leaving 7 bases between them.

The chain carries TRBV25-1 and TRBJ1-2; D gene ambiguous. Trimming took 3 bases from V and 4 from J, leaving 18 bases between them. CDR1 is MGHDK and CDR2 is SYGVNS in the germline V gene. The CDR3 runs 16 residues. The CDR3 DNA reads as TGTGCCAGCAGTGATAGAAAGGGCAGCGACGTCTATGGCTACACCTTC. It translates to CASSDRKGSDVYGYTF.

This clonotype was picked up one time. The chain has TRBV12-3 or TRBV12-4 and TRBJ1-5; TRBD1 might be the D (5 bases). This CDR3 has 15 amino acids. Trimming left V 6 bases short and J 7 bases short, with 19 bases between. The CDR3 bases are TGTGCCAGCAGCCCCGGGGGGTCCGGGGACCAGCCCCAGCATTTT. Amino acid sequence: CASSPGGSGDQPQHF.

The chain carries TRBV29-1 and TRBJ2-3, with D perhaps TRBD1 or TRBD2 (6 bases each). The CDR3 is made up of 12 amino acids. V was cut by 7 bases and J by 4 bases, with 12 bases left in between. Looked up from germline, CDR1 is SQVTM and CDR2 is ANQGSEA. The CDR3 DNA reads as TGCAGCGCCGGGGGCAATTCAGATACGCAGTATTTT. As protein: CSAGGNSDTQYF.

This clonotype has more than one count but fewer than ten. This chain uses TRBV12-3 or TRBV12-4 with TRBJ2-6; D is uncertain. The CDR3 sequence is 15 residues long. V was clipped by 8 bases and J by 0 bases, with 11 bases between them. The CDR3 nucleotides read TGTGCCAGCCGATACTCCTCCTCTGGGGCCAACGTCCTGACTTTC. This sequence encodes CASRYSSSGANVLTF.

The rearrangement joins TRBV20-1 to TRBJ1-1, with a tentative D call TRBD1 (6 bases). This CDR3 contains 16 residues. CDR1 DFQATT and CDR2 SNEGSKA come from the germline V gene (reference sequence). The V end was cut by 6 bases, the J end by 6 bases, with 26 bases between. CDR3 amino acids: CSAHSPLQGIGSEAFF. CDR3 coding DNA: TGCAGTGCCCACAGCCCTTTACAGGGTATTGGCTCTGAAGCTTTCTTT.

The chain joins TRBV6-1 to TRBJ1-4; D uncertain. The CDR3 length is 13 residues. Germline V gene lookup returns CDR1 MNHNS and CDR2 SASEGT. V shed 6 bases and J shed 14 bases, with 19 bases lying between them. Written as DNA, the CDR3 is TGTGCCAGCAGGCCATATGACGGACGCAGGCTGTTTTTT. It specifies CASRPYDGRRLFF.

V gene TRBV20-1 combines with J gene TRBJ1-2; D unclear. Germline V gene lookup returns CDR1 DFQATT and CDR2 SNEGSKA (reference sequence). The CDR3 has 13 amino acids. V was trimmed by 6 bases and J by 0 bases, leaving 11 bases between them. The CDR3 nucleotides are TGCAGTGCATGGCAGCATCCTAACTATGGCTACACCTTC. Its protein is CSAWQHPNYGYTF.

This rearrangement joins TRBV7-9 to TRBJ2-5; 8 nucleotides line up with TRBD2. CDR1 is SEHNR, CDR2 FQNEAQ, per germline (reference sequence). The CDR3 extends over 16 amino acids. The V segment lost 5 bases and the J segment 0 bases; nucleotides outside the gene matches: 8. CDR3 sequence (DNA): TGTGCCAGCAGCACCCAGCGGGGGCCGTACCAAGAGACCCAGTACTTC. Protein product: CASSTQRGPYQETQYF.

The chain uses TRBV20-1 and TRBJ1-6, with a weak D call TRBD1 (5 bases). V lost 2 bases and J 6 bases, leaving 20 bases between the germline ends. The length of the CDR3 is 17 residues. Germline loops: CDR1 DFQATT, CDR2 SNEGSKA (reference sequence). CDR3 region: CSARHPGLLLPNSPLHF. The CDR3 nucleotides are TGCAGTGCTAGACATCCGGGACTCCTTCTTCCTAATTCACCCCTCCACTTT.

The chain is built from TRBV6-1 and TRBJ2-7; tentatively, D is TRBD2 (5 bases). The CDR3 is 16 amino acids. The V gene's germline CDR1 is MNHNS and CDR2 SASEGT. Trimming pared 6 bases from V and 1 base from J, leaving 19 bases between. This CDR3 is CASSRDLERVSYEQYF. CDR3 sequence (DNA): TGTGCCAGCAGCCGAGACCTAGAGAGGGTTTCCTACGAGCAGTACTTC.

The J gene is TRBJ1-2, the V gene TRBV11-1; 9 positions match TRBD1. The CDR3 contains 17 residues. V lost 5 bases to trimming and J lost 4 bases; unmatched junction nucleotides: 14. Germline CDR1 and CDR2: SGHAT and FQDESV (reference sequence). The CDR3 loop reads CASSLGTGKLEFYGYTF. CDR3 DNA: TGTGCCAGCAGCCTTGGGACAGGGAAACTGGAATTCTATGGCTACACCTTC.

J is TRBJ2-5 and V is TRBV6-5; D gene unclear. V shed 2 bases and J shed 5 bases, with 15 bases lying between them. The CDR3 is 15 amino acids. From germline, CDR1 is MNHEY and CDR2 SVGAGI. The CDR3 loop reads CASSYGLVGWETQYF. In DNA form, the CDR3 reads TGTGCCAGCAGTTACGGCCTCGTTGGTTGGGAGACCCAGTACTTC.

The CDR3 DNA follows: TGTGCCAGCAGCTTAATTGAGGGGGGCACTGAAGCTTTCTTT. Protein product: CASSLIEGGTEAFF. This chain links TRBV7-3 with TRBJ1-1; the D gene is possibly TRBD1 (6 bases). Germline V gives CDR1 SGHTA, CDR2 FQGTGA. The V end lost 1 base, the J end lost 4 bases, and 10 bases lay between the germline ends. The CDR3 runs 14 residues.

This clonotype was seen a few times. The V and J genes are TRBV20-1 and TRBJ2-3; 8 nucleotides line up with TRBD2. The CDR3 consists of 14 residues. V lost 4 bases, J lost 3 bases, and 6 bases stayed unmatched. Germline V gives CDR1 DFQATT, CDR2 SNEGSKA (reference sequence). CDR3 bases: TGCAGTGCTATCCCGGGGGGGCCAACAGATACGCAGTATTTT. This sequence encodes CSAIPGGPTDTQYF.

This clonotype turned up a few times. V usage is TRBV29-1 and J usage is TRBJ1-5; D is uncertain. The CDR3 spans 13 residues. V shed 3 bases and J shed 4 bases, with 10 bases lying between them. Germline V gene data show CDR1 as SQVTM and CDR2 as ANQGSEA. The CDR3 protein is CSVDEGPNQPQHF. The CDR3 DNA follows: TGCAGCGTTGACGAAGGACCGAATCAGCCCCAGCATTTT.

This clonotype appeared a few times. V usage is TRBV24-1 and J usage is TRBJ1-1, with a tentative D call TRBD1 (5 bases). CDR1 is KGHDR, CDR2 SFDVKD, per germline. Deletions cut 0 bases from V and 7 bases from J, with 8 bases between. This CDR3 region has 13 residues. CDR3 sequence: CATSDLPRGEAFF. The DNA of the CDR3 is TGTGCCACCAGTGATTTGCCGAGGGGTGAAGCTTTCTTT.

In this sample, this clonotype turned up once. The J gene is TRBJ2-3, the V gene TRBV20-1, with D perhaps TRBD1 or TRBD2 (6 bases each). Germline CDR1 and CDR2: DFQATT and SNEGSKA (reference sequence). The length of the CDR3 is 12 residues. Trimming shortened V by 5 bases and J by 5 bases, and 11 bases separated the two germline ends. The CDR3 DNA reads as TGCAGTGCTTCCGAGGGGGGAGATACGCAGTATTTT. Translating gives CSASEGGDTQYF.

In DNA, the CDR3 is TGTGCCAGCAGTATACAGGTCGCCAATCAGCCCCAGCATTTT. It yields the protein CASSIQVANQPQHF. This chain joins TRBV12-3 or TRBV12-4 and TRBJ1-5, with D possibly matching TRBD1 (5 bases). V gave up 5 bases and J gave up 3 bases, with 11 bases separating them. CDR3 length equals 14 residues.

This chain links TRBV5-1 with TRBJ2-1; either TRBD1 or TRBD2 may fit D (7 bases each). Trimming took off 2 bases at V and 5 bases at J, with 14 bases between the two ends. The germline CDR1 and CDR2 sequences are SGHRS and YFSETQ. The CDR3 is 15 residues long. The CDR3 nucleotides are TGCGCCAGCAGCTTTAGCAGGGGGGGCGACAATGAGCAGTTCTTC. Its translation is CASSFSRGGDNEQFF.

The chain joins TRBV9 to TRBJ2-1; 8 bases fit TRBD2. J was trimmed by 9 bases and V by 3 bases; bases with no gene match: 5. Per the germline V gene, CDR1 is SGDLS and CDR2 is YYNGEE. This CDR3 contains 13 residues. The CDR3 bases are TGTGCCAGCAGCGACGGGGGGGCCTTTGAGCAGTTCTTC. Residues: CASSDGGAFEQFF.

The genes are TRBV4-1 and TRBJ2-7; D is unresolved. V lost 0 bases and J lost 3, with 9 bases in between. CDR1 is MGHRA and CDR2 is YSYEKL in the germline V gene. The CDR3 covers 14 residues. CDR3 DNA: TGCGCCAGCAGCCAAGATGGAAGGCTCTACGAGCAGTACTTC. Its translation: CASSQDGRLYEQYF.

V usage is TRBV7-8 and J usage is TRBJ2-3; D tentatively fits TRBD1 or TRBD2 (6 bases each). Per the germline V gene, CDR1 is SGHVS and CDR2 is FQNEAQ. V was trimmed by 4 bases and J by 5 bases, leaving 16 bases between them. The CDR3 sequence is 15 residues long. As DNA, the CDR3 is TGTGCCAGCAGCTATAGGGGGGATCTAAGAGATACGCAGTATTTT. The encoded protein is CASSYRGDLRDTQYF. The full variable domain, with the rest looked up from reference TRBV7-8 and TRBJ2-3, is GAGVSQSPRYKVAKRGQDVALRCDPISGHVSLFWYQQALGQGPEFLTYFQNEAQLDKSGLPSDRFFAERPEGSVSTLKIQRTQQEDSAVYLCASSYRGDLRDTQYFGPGTRLTVL.

This clonotype showed up just a few times. The J gene is TRBJ1-2, the V gene TRBV20-1; D not certain. The CDR3 has 12 amino acids. CDR1 DFQATT and CDR2 SNEGSKA come from the germline V gene (reference sequence). Trimming removed 0 bases from V and 8 bases from J, with 10 bases in between. CDR3 region: CSARDTRGGYTF. CDR3 coding DNA: TGCAGTGCTAGAGATACGCGGGGAGGCTACACCTTC.

The CDR3 DNA sequence: TGTGCCAGCAGTTCTGTGTGGGAGCAGTTCTTC. Protein sequence: CASSSVWEQFF. The chain has TRBV6-2 or TRBV6-3 and TRBJ2-1; D is unresolved. CDR1 and CDR2 (germline): MNHEY, SVGEGT. Trimming stripped 4 bases from V and 10 bases from J, with 8 bases between. There are 11 residues in the CDR3.